This TCR beta chain was found in a study of T cell responses to AZD1222 COVID-19 vaccine. On the study more broadly: Pooled in the analysis were second doses at about 4 or about 12 weeks.

Assay used: immunoSEQ multiplex PCR; TCRdb lists only in-frame clones, some missing. The sample includes tens of thousands of clones, about 86% seen only once; the top ten take 6.3%. Broader study findings: Variant regions that are unmutated are reportedly the target of nearly half of spike-specific TCRs. Clonal diversity may have been underestimated, and the donors were mostly white British, with more females than males. Spike regions recognized by vaccine-associated CD4 TCRs spanned the protein, led by 160-218 and 743-854.

In the case of this clone: The antigen remains unidentified.

The material sequenced was peripheral blood, taken on day 0 of AZD1222 vaccination. The sequence was obtained from an adult in good health.

The CDR3: CASSAHRGGTEAFF. DNA for the CDR3: TGCGCCAGCAGCGCCCACAGGGGCGGCACTGAAGCTTTCTTT. The chain has TRBV5-1 and TRBJ1-1; 7 bases align to TRBD1. The length of the CDR3 is 14 residues. CDR1 and CDR2 (germline): SGHRS, YFSETQ. V dropped 4 bases and J dropped 4; count of bases not matched to a gene: 7.